The entry below gives a single T cell receptor beta chain sequence along with its context. Its antigen is currently unknown. With 60 Vbeta and 13 Jbeta primers, the PCR was carried out. Here immunoSEQ multiplex PCR was the method, and the copy in TCRdb shows in-frame clones only, minus some. Among 72,000 or so clones listed, around 61% were seen once. This entry belongs to a study of cytomegalovirus exposure and HLA in healthy donors. Study observations and caveats: TCR beta V segments were, for the most part, productive about 87% or about 30% of the time in an earlier analysis. In a later analysis, TCR association rates varied by HLA locus: DRB1 most, HLA-C fewest. Reportedly, cytomegalovirus status was diagnosed with high sensitivity and specificity.

Nominal health characterized the donors when sampled, though unrecorded immune exposures were likely. The junction had 11 bases not matched to a gene; V was cut back by 6 bases and J by 8 bases. Germline CDR1 SGHRS, CDR2 YFSETQ. This CDR3 contains 14 residues. The chain employs TRBV5-1 and TRBJ1-2; TRBD1 aligns across 9 bases. The sequence derives from a woman aged 45 to 65 in good health and CMV-seronegative. The material sequenced was PBMCs. In nucleotides, the CDR3 is TGCGCCAGCAATGGAGGGACAGGGCGTGAGGGCTACACCTTC. Residues: CASNGGTGREGYTF.